This TCR beta chain is drawn from a study of early T cells in non-severe SARS-CoV-2 infection (dated by TCRdb to the early 2020s). For context, the study as a whole: Bulk RNA from unsorted whole blood was used for TCR sequencing, so alpha and beta chains could not be paired.

General study outcomes and caveats: Matching against VDJdb was skewed toward anti-spike CD8 responses, likely underestimated virus-specific expansions, and missed private and CD4 specificities.

Libraries were constructed by 5' RACE. The sequencing machine was a NextSeq 500. Unique molecular identifiers were attached to individual cDNA molecules in the TCR library protocol so that sequencing error and PCR bias could be corrected. Both TCR alpha and beta chains were sequenced, and tight co-correlation was observed between alpha and beta sequence abundances in each sample. The authors' pipeline ran thus. Decombinator V4 was used to perform V gene, J gene and CDR3 annotation of TCR sequences. Expanded TCRs were defined as changing significantly between any two time points under a Poisson model with p below 0.0001. TCR abundances were normalised to the total number of TCRs sequenced in each sample and reported as counts per million. TRAV1-2 paired with TRAJ12, TRAJ20 or TRAJ33 defined MAIT TCRs, while TRAV10 paired with TRAJ18 defined iNKT TCRs. VDJdb, accessed 1 November 2021, was searched for CMV, EBV and SARS-CoV-2 annotated TCRs, with TCRs annotated for multiple antigens excluded. TCRdb reanalyzed the raw reads on its own, using fastp at Q25 for trimming and MiXCR for clone calling, and kept in-frame beta chains. Every distinct CDR3 protein forms one entry, paired with its most common genes and DNA. TCRdb's processing, not the authors' own work, is the source of the V and J calls. A total of roughly 32,000 distinct CDR3 sequences appear in this sample, 9% to 9.5% of them only once. The ten largest clones take up less than 15% of the sample.

This clonotype came up many times. Its antigen is unknown. No much larger clone exists at a distance of one base, and base qualities are not known. Looking up the germline V gene yields CDR1 KGHSH and CDR2 LQKENI. Counted from cysteine to phenylalanine, this CDR3 has 15 amino acids. Only the CDR3 DNA is retained, 45 bases long and in frame from the first base. Trimming removed 6 bases from V and 0 bases from J, leaving 15 bases between the germline ends. A case-control design nested within a healthcare worker cohort in London, UK, was used, with weekly nasopharyngeal swab PCR tests and blood sampling performed. Healthcare workers were recruited during the week of the UK lockdown, between 23 and 31 March 2020, and followed weekly for up to about 16 weeks.

Source material: whole blood. The chain joins TRBV18 to TRBJ2-7; the D element might be TRBD1 or TRBD2, as each aligns at 6 bases. The clonotype comes from an adult who was a healthcare worker with PCR-confirmed SARS-CoV-2 infection or an uninfected control (not recorded which). The CDR3 sequence is CASSAEGGSSYEQYF. The DNA is TGTGCCAGCTCCGCGGAAGGGGGGAGCTCCTACGAGCAGTACTTC.